The source of this TCR beta chain is a study of CXCR3-negative and CXCR3-positive naive CD8 T cells. Study summary: Roughly 1.5 +/- 0.3 million TRB reads came from each library, giving 110 million to 150 million in total. Overall study findings and caveats: TRBV-TRBJ usage was similar across naive CXCR3 subsets but distinct in memory cells. No difference in surface CD5 was seen between naive subsets, and TCR strength was inferred from TRB CDR3 properties. Naive cells that were CXCR3-positive had more hydrophobic TRB CDR3s (compared with CXCR3-negative naive cells).

Preparation of TRB cDNA libraries relied on 5' RACE carrying UMI labels. TCRdb re-called the 5' RACE reads and shows each CDR3 protein once, DNA omitted. This table holds over 70,000 distinct CDR3 sequences. The CDR3 loop spans 17 amino acids. In germline, CDR1 is LNHDA, CDR2 SQIVND (reference sequence). Comment on this clonotype: Its antigen is not identified.

The sequence derives from a human donor in good health. Some clones in this sample may be carry-over from other donors' samples. The V gene is TRBV19, the J gene TRBJ1-3; TCRdb lists TRBD1, though no DNA is available to test this call. Sample: naive CXCR3+ CD8+ T cells from blood. Sample subset: CD45RO-CCR7+CD27+CD95- naive CD8+ T cells expressing CXCR3 (TNR3+). CDR3 amino acids: CASTPRGVENSGNTIYF.